The next 21 T cell receptor beta chains were all read from a single sample in a study of T cells in Graves' hyperthyroidism and ophthalmopathy. TCR beta CDR3 regions were amplified from RNA. Using the HTBI primer set, a first-round RT-PCR was run on the TCR CDR3. Each CDR3 protein is one row after TCRdb ran MiXCR on the multiplex PCR reads. Of a few hundred thousand distinct CDR3 sequences detected, 14% to 15% appear once; the ten largest clones hold approximately 30%. Sequenced: blood. The receptors stem from a woman in her twenties or thirties with Graves' hyperthyroidism.

At least ten counts were recorded for this clonotype. J is TRBJ1-5 and V is TRBV30; 7 bases fit TRBD1. Per germline, CDR1 GTSNPN and CDR2 SVGIG (reference sequence). The J segment lost 8 bases and the V segment lost 0 bases, leaving 7 bases of the junction unmatched. The CDR3 is 14 residues long. The CDR3 here is CAWSVQGPAKPQHF. CDR3 bases: TGTGCCTGGAGTGTACAGGGGCCTGCGAAGCCCCAGCATTTT.

This clonotype was found a few times. The V gene is TRBV20-1, the J gene TRBJ2-2, with TRBD2 matching over 9 bases. The CDR3 covers 16 residues. Germline-derived CDR1 and CDR2 are DFQATT and SNEGSKA (reference sequence). Trimming at V came to 1 base and at J to 4 bases, leaving 7 bases not matched to a gene. The CDR3 sequence is CSARVSGTSPTGELFF. CDR3 DNA: TGCAGTGCTAGAGTCTCTGGGACTAGCCCCACCGGGGAGCTGTTTTTT.

The chain employs TRBV5-4 and TRBJ2-1, with 7 positions matching TRBD1. In germline, CDR1 is SGHNT, CDR2 YYREEE (reference sequence). V was pared by 4 bases and J by 5 bases, with 6 bases of the junction left unmatched. The length of the CDR3 is 14 residues. The CDR3 loop reads CASSRDSLNNEQFF. The CDR3 DNA reads TGTGCCAGCAGCAGGGACAGTCTGAACAATGAGCAGTTCTTC.

This clonotype was counted a few times. The CDR3 loop is CASSIAGGARGELFF. DNA for the CDR3: TGTGCCAGTAGTATCGCTGGGGGGGCTAGGGGGGAGCTGTTTTTT. The chain is built from TRBV19 and TRBJ2-2; D may be TRBD2 (7 bases). This CDR3 contains 15 residues. Germline V gives CDR1 LNHDA, CDR2 SQIVND (reference sequence). The germline V and J ends were trimmed by 3 bases and 8 bases, with 16 bases remaining between them.

Of note for this clonotype: This could be a read error, since a much larger clone is one nucleotide away. J is TRBJ2-7 and V is TRBV7-9; 10 nucleotides agree with TRBD2. The J call may be faulty, since TRBJ2-1 better matches the DNA end. Per the germline V gene, CDR1 is SEHNR and CDR2 is FQNEAQ (reference sequence). The CDR3 extends over 16 amino acids. The CDR3 loop is CASSLGLAGEGYEQFF. CDR3 nucleotide sequence: TGTGCCAGCAGCTTAGGTCTAGCGGGAGAGGGCTACGAGCAGTTCTTC.

This clonotype occurred a few times. This chain links TRBV9 with TRBJ1-3; D gene uncertain. The V gene lost 3 bases and the J gene lost 0 bases, with 10 bases spanning the gap. This CDR3 comprises 15 residues. Per germline, CDR1 SGDLS and CDR2 YYNGEE. The DNA for the CDR3 is TGTGCCAGCAGCGAGACGAGGTTCTCTGGAAACACCATATATTTT. Translation gives CASSETRFSGNTIYF.

Ten or more counts support this clonotype. V usage is TRBV5-1 and J usage is TRBJ2-3; no reliable D call. The germline V gene encodes CDR1 SGHRS and CDR2 YFSETQ. The ends were cut back, 7 bases at V and 2 bases at J, with 11 bases in the middle. The CDR3 contains 13 residues. CDR3 sequence (DNA): TGCGCCAGCGGGGAACAGATCACAGATACGCAGTATTTT. It yields the protein CASGEQITDTQYF.

In its sample, this clonotype was seen many times. This sequence joins TRBV5-1 and TRBJ2-1, with D possibly being TRBD1 (6 bases). The V end lost 4 bases, the J end lost 0 bases, and 14 bases lay between the germline ends. Germline loops: CDR1 SGHRS, CDR2 YFSETQ. The CDR3 contains 16 residues. In DNA, the CDR3 is TGCGCCAGCAGCACGTTACAGGGATACTCCTACAATGAGCAGTTCTTC. It specifies CASSTLQGYSYNEQFF.

This clonotype was recorded many times. The chain links TRBV27 to TRBJ2-5, with 13 nucleotides matching TRBD2. This CDR3 comprises 16 residues. Per germline, CDR1 MNHEY and CDR2 SMNVEV (reference sequence). After removal of 2 bases from V and 5 bases from J, the junction contained 5 bases not matched to a gene. CDR3 DNA sequence: TGTGCCAGCAGTTTAGTGGGACTAGCGGGACGGGAGACCCAGTACTTC. Protein: CASSLVGLAGRETQYF.

This clonotype showed up many times. The V call is TRBV6-5, the J call TRBJ2-7, with no clear D. This CDR3 comprises 13 residues. V dropped 0 bases and J dropped 3 bases, with 6 bases sitting between them. Germline loops: CDR1 MNHEY, CDR2 SVGAGI. CDR3 bases: TGTGCCAGCAGTTACTCCCAGTTCTACGAGCAGTACTTC. This gives the protein CASSYSQFYEQYF.

Notes on this clonotype: This may come from a read error, since a much larger clone is one base off. The chain employs TRBV2 and TRBJ2-7; a possible D gene is TRBD1 (6 bases). The CDR3 consists of 13 residues. Germline V gene sequence: CDR1 SNHLY, CDR2 FYNNEI. The CDR3 here is CAGSRTAQYEQYF. The CDR3 DNA is TGTGCCGGCAGCCGGACAGCACAATACGAGCAGTACTTC.

Details on this clonotype: Given a much more abundant clone one base away, this may be a read error. The CDR3 end shows no conserved phenylalanine or tryptophan, and so a read error is likely. The chain couples TRBV5-5 to TRBJ1-2; D uncertain. V lost 0 bases and J 0 bases, leaving 6 bases between the germline ends. Germline V lookup: CDR1 SGHKS, CDR2 YYEKEE (reference sequence). The CDR3 loop spans 14 amino acids. CDR3 in DNA: TGTGCCAGCAGCTTGGGGGGAGCTAACTATGGCTACACCTCC. Its protein product is CASSLGGANYGYTS.

The chain links TRBV20-1 to TRBJ2-3; unclear D gene. Germline CDR1 DFQATT, CDR2 SNEGSKA (reference sequence). V was cut by 1 base and J by 10 bases, with 3 bases left in between. The CDR3 is made up of 9 amino acids. This CDR3 is CSARGPQYF. For the CDR3, the DNA is TGCAGTGCTAGAGGTCCGCAGTATTTT.

This chain connects TRBV7-8 to TRBJ2-7; D not certain. Trimming removed 3 bases from V and 2 bases from J, with 8 bases in between. The germline V gene has CDR1 SGHVS and CDR2 FQNEAQ. This CDR3 spans 13 amino acids. The CDR3 reads CASSFRQTYEQYF. The CDR3 DNA follows: TGTGCCAGCAGCTTCAGGCAGACCTACGAGCAGTACTTC.

The V and J genes are TRBV29-1 and TRBJ2-5, with D possibly matching TRBD2 (5 bases). The CDR3 runs 15 residues. V dropped 1 base and J dropped 2 bases, with 14 bases sitting between them. Germline CDR1 and CDR2: SQVTM and ANQGSEA. CDR3 amino acids: CSVEVVGGLQETQYF. The CDR3 DNA reads TGCAGCGTTGAAGTTGTTGGCGGACTTCAAGAGACCCAGTACTTC.

On this clonotype: This may be a read error: a much more frequent sequence differs by one nucleotide. This likely comes from a read error, as the CDR3 has no conserved phenylalanine or tryptophan at its end. The rearrangement uses TRBV2 and TRBJ2-4; D is perhaps TRBD1 (6 bases). The CDR3 length is 16 residues. The V gene lost 4 bases and the J gene lost 0 bases, with 13 bases spanning the gap. Germline assignment: CDR1 SNHLY and CDR2 FYNNEI. The chain's CDR3 is CASSVTGTQAKNIQYL. As DNA, the CDR3 is TGTGCCAGCAGTGTCACAGGGACCCAAGCCAAAAACATTCAGTACCTC.

This clonotype showed up many times. This chain joins TRBV20-1 and TRBJ1-1; no reliable D call. Looked up from germline, CDR1 is DFQATT and CDR2 is SNEGSKA (reference sequence). V was shortened by 1 base and J by 2 bases, with 11 bases between the two germline ends. The CDR3 has 14 amino acids. The CDR3 sequence is CSARVGRTNTEAFF. DNA of the CDR3: TGCAGTGCTAGAGTAGGGAGGACTAACACTGAAGCTTTCTTT.

J is TRBJ2-7 and V is TRBV13; the D call may be TRBD1 or TRBD2 (5 bases each). Trimming removed 6 bases at V and 0 bases at J, with 12 bases between. CDR1 is PRHDT and CDR2 is FYEKMQ in the germline V gene (reference sequence). The CDR3 spans 14 residues. CDR3 in amino acids: CASSRGTPSYEQYF. In DNA, the CDR3 is TGTGCCAGCAGTCGGGGCACCCCCTCCTACGAGCAGTACTTC.

This clonotype was recorded many times. This chain connects TRBV18 to TRBJ1-1; D gene ambiguous. CDR1 is KGHSH and CDR2 is LQKENI in the germline V gene. The CDR3 sequence is 14 residues long. The V and J ends lost 0 bases and 5 bases respectively, with 10 bases between them. The CDR3 loop reads CASSPPELRTEAFF. CDR3 in DNA: TGTGCCAGCTCACCACCTGAGTTGCGGACTGAAGCTTTCTTT.

This sequence joins TRBV9 and TRBJ2-2; D is undetermined. V lost 7 bases and J lost 4, with 8 bases in between. CDR1 and CDR2 (germline): SGDLS, YYNGEE. The CDR3 is made up of 12 amino acids. CDR3 DNA: TGTGCCAGCTCACTTTTCACCGGGGAGCTGTTTTTT. Encoded protein: CASSLFTGELFF.

Ten or more counts support this clonotype. V and J are TRBV7-9 and TRBJ1-1; D remains unclear. V lost 2 bases and J lost 0, with 7 bases in between. Germline V CDR1 and CDR2: SEHNR, FQNEAQ (reference sequence). The CDR3 has 14 residues. The CDR3 here is CASSLTAMNTEAFF. CDR3 sequence (DNA): TGTGCCAGCAGCTTAACTGCCATGAACACTGAAGCTTTCTTT.